This TCR beta chain was found in a study of spatial heterogeneity in lung cancer. This clonotype appeared many times. CDR1 and CDR2 (germline): SEHNR, FQNEAQ (reference sequence). CDR3 length: 15 amino acids. V lost 4 bases and J lost 7; bases outside the gene matches: 12. A single record per CDR3 protein comes from TCRdb applying MiXCR to the 5' RACE reads. Among tens of thousands of distinct CDR3 sequences listed, about 3.5% were seen once. Indicated time point: sample taken at primary tumor resection. Unsorted whole RNA of tumor, nontumor lung or frozen PBMC was sequenced. The sequence was collected from a female donor with early-stage non-small cell lung cancer. The chain uses TRBV7-9 and TRBJ1-2, with 7 bases lining up with TRBD1. The specimen was PBMCs, collected at surgery. CDR3 loop: CASSSTGVVISGYTF. The CDR3 nucleotides read TGTGCCAGCAGCTCTACAGGGGTAGTCATTTCTGGCTACACCTTC.